One sample yielded the 5 T cell receptor beta chains listed below, sequenced in a study of human versus mouse CDR3 diversity and MHC coevolution. Assay used: immunoSEQ multiplex PCR; TCRdb lists only in-frame clones, some missing. The data contain approximately 81,000 clones, 93% of them seen just once; the ten biggest clones take up 1.2% to 1.5%. Sample: naive CD4+ T cells from blood. The subset denotes: CD45RO-negative CD62L-positive naive CD4 T cells. These receptors all stem from a person aged 25-75 years in good health.

The rearrangement links TRBV7-6 to TRBJ2-3; 9 bases match TRBD2. With V trimmed by 1 base and J by 2 bases, 16 bases remained unmatched. This CDR3 has 20 residues. Germline lookup yields CDR1 SGHVS and CDR2 FNYEAQ. CDR3 coding DNA: TGTGCCAGCAGCTTAGGAATCGGGACTAGCTTAACCCCTTTCACAGATACGCAGTATTTT. Amino acid sequence: CASSLGIGTSLTPFTDTQYF.

The chain couples TRBV7-2 to TRBJ2-7; tentative D call: TRBD2 (5 bases). This CDR3 spans 15 amino acids. V shed 4 bases and J shed 4 bases, with 17 bases lying between them. The germline V gene has CDR1 SGHTA and CDR2 FQGNSA. The CDR3 nucleotides read TGTGCCAGCAGCTCGCGGGCCCCCTTGAGATACGAGCAGTACTTC. Encoded protein: CASSSRAPLRYEQYF.

The V gene is TRBV19, the J gene TRBJ1-1; D unresolved. There are 14 residues in the CDR3. The germline V gene has CDR1 LNHDA and CDR2 SQIVND (reference sequence). Trimming removed 1 base from V and 5 bases from J, with 11 bases in between. CDR3 sequence (DNA): TGTGCCAGTAGTATAGGCCCTGGGGAGACTGAAGCTTTCTTT. Encoded protein: CASSIGPGETEAFF. The whole variable domain, remainder taken from reference TRBV19 and TRBJ1-1, is DGGITQSPKYLFRKEGQNVTLSCEQNLNHDAMYWYRQDPGQGLRLIYYSQIVNDFQKGDIAEGYSVSREKKESFPLTVTSAQKNPTAFYLCASSIGPGETEAFFGQGTRLTVV.

This chain uses TRBV5-6 with TRBJ2-3; 12 nucleotides match TRBD2. V lost 6 bases to trimming and J lost 6 bases; unmatched junction nucleotides: 5. The CDR3 contains 14 residues. Germline CDR1 is SGHDT and CDR2 is YYEEEE. The CDR3 spells CASIASGRADTQYF. For the CDR3, the DNA is TGTGCCAGCATCGCTAGCGGGAGGGCGGATACGCAGTATTTT.

This rearrangement joins TRBV5-1 to TRBJ2-3; D unresolved. Germline V gives CDR1 SGHRS, CDR2 YFSETQ. The CDR3 extends over 14 amino acids. V shed 1 base and J shed 0 bases, with 6 bases lying between them. In DNA, the CDR3 is TGCGCCAGCAGCTTGCAGTCTAGCACAGATACGCAGTATTTT. Translating it yields CASSLQSSTDTQYF.